These 16 T cell receptor beta chains were all obtained from the same sample, sequenced in a study of blood T cell repertoires in COVID-19 (dated by TCRdb to the early 2020s). Libraries came from the immunoSEQ multiplex PCR assay. TCRdb retrieved this table from immuneACCESS and kept in-frame rearrangements only. Not all clones are present; in checked studies, unresolved V genes account for under half, and no reason is known for the remainder. The sample contains 200,000 to 250,000 clones, just over 85% of them found a single time. The biggest ten clones account for more than 1.4% of the sample. The sample taken for sequencing was peripheral blood. The receptors originated from a man younger than 35 with active or convalescent COVID-19.

This clone has a handful of counts. The chain joins TRBV7-3 to TRBJ2-2; no reliable D call. The CDR3 has 13 amino acids. V was cut by 5 bases and J by 4 bases, with 8 bases left in between. The germline V gene encodes CDR1 SGHTA and CDR2 FQGTGA. The CDR3 here is CASSPSGTGELFF. The DNA for the CDR3 is TGTGCCAGCAGCCCGTCAGGCACCGGGGAGCTGTTTTTT. The full variable domain, with the rest looked up from reference TRBV7-3 and TRBJ2-2, is GAGVSQTPSNKVTEKGKYVELRCDPISGHTALYWYRQSLGQGPEFLIYFQGTGAADDSGLPNDRFFAVRPEGSVSTLKIQRTERGDSAVYLCASSPSGTGELFFGEGSRLTVL.

This chain uses TRBV7-2 with TRBJ2-1; tentatively, D is TRBD1 (5 bases). The CDR3 runs to 15 residues. Germline V gene sequence: CDR1 SGHTA, CDR2 FQGNSA. V was cut by 7 bases and J by 7 bases, with 20 bases left in between. The DNA for the CDR3 is TGTGCCAGCACCCAATCCGGCAGGGTAGGGAATGAGCAGTTCTTC. Translating gives CASTQSGRVGNEQFF. The full variable domain, with the rest looked up from reference TRBV7-2 and TRBJ2-1, is GAGVSQSPSNKVTEKGKDVELRCDPISGHTALYWYRQSLGQGLEFLIYFQGNSAPDKSGLPSDRFSAERTGGSVSTLTIQRTQQEDSAVYLCASTQSGRVGNEQFFGPGTRLTVL.

The CDR3, as DNA: TGTGCCAGTAGTATCAGGACTAGCGGCGAGCAGTACTTC. It specifies CASSIRTSGEQYF. The rearrangement uses TRBV19 and TRBJ2-7, with 10 bases aligning to TRBD2. The J segment lost 6 bases and the V segment lost 3 bases, leaving 2 bases of the junction unmatched. Germline lookup yields CDR1 LNHDA and CDR2 SQIVND (reference sequence). The CDR3 is 13 amino acids.

The chain recombines TRBV14 with TRBJ2-7; D not certain. V lost 1 base, J lost 3 bases, and 16 bases lay in between. CDR1 is SGHDN and CDR2 is FVKESK in the germline V gene. The CDR3 is 16 residues long. In DNA form, the CDR3 reads TGTGCCAGCAGCCAAGGGCCAGCAGGCAGGCTCTACGAGCAGTACTTC. It encodes CASSQGPAGRLYEQYF.

The gene calls are TRBV25-1 and TRBJ2-5, with TRBD2 matching 9 bases. The V gene's germline CDR1 is MGHDK and CDR2 SYGVNS. V dropped 1 base and J dropped 4; count of bases not matched to a gene: 7. The CDR3 has 16 amino acids. The CDR3 sequence is CASSELGGRAGETQYF. Written as DNA, the CDR3 is TGTGCCAGCAGTGAATTGGGCGGGAGGGCCGGAGAGACCCAGTACTTC.

Points on this clone: Other DNA sequences from this sample encode an identical CDR3 as well. This chain's CDR3 is CASRYGGAGNQPQHF. In DNA, the CDR3 is TGTGCCAGCAGATATGGGGGGGCAGGGAATCAGCCCCAGCATTTT. The genes are TRBV28 and TRBJ1-5, with D tentatively TRBD1 (6 bases). Between the trimmed V and J ends, which lost 6 bases and 4 bases, there was a span of 16 bases. Germline loops: CDR1 MDHEN, CDR2 SYDVKM. The CDR3 covers 15 residues.

DNA for the CDR3: TGTGCCAGCAGCTTAGAGGGACAGGGATTTCTGAATGAGCAGTTCTTC. Protein: CASSLEGQGFLNEQFF. The chain is built from TRBV7-7 and TRBJ2-1, with 9 bases aligning to TRBD1. The ends lost 1 base at V and 7 bases at J; junction bases unmatched: 8. The CDR3 contains 16 residues. CDR1 SSHAT and CDR2 FNYEAQ come from the germline V gene (reference sequence).

The genes are TRBV5-1 and TRBJ1-3; 9 nucleotides line up with TRBD1. Germline assignment: CDR1 SGHRS and CDR2 YFSETQ. The V segment lost 3 bases and the J segment 6 bases; nucleotides outside the gene matches: 10. This CDR3 spans 16 amino acids. The CDR3 sequence: CASSSGRGQGINTIYF. The CDR3 nucleotides are TGCGCCAGCAGCTCCGGTCGGGGACAGGGTATAAACACCATATATTTT.

The rearrangement uses TRBV6-5 and TRBJ1-5; 7 nucleotides line up with TRBD1. Germline V lookup: CDR1 MNHEY, CDR2 SVGAGI. The CDR3 is 13 residues long. J lost 3 bases, V lost 6 bases, and 2 bases had no gene match. The CDR3 region has the DNA TGTGCCAGCAGACAGGGGTACAATCAGCCCCAGCATTTT. It is translated as CASRQGYNQPQHF.

The V and J genes are TRBV3-1 (or the pseudogene TRBV3-2) and TRBJ2-5; TRBD2 matches 7 bases. Germline values: CDR1 LGHDT, CDR2 YNNKEL (reference sequence). The CDR3 extends over 15 amino acids. After removal of 0 bases from V and 2 bases from J, the junction contained 3 bases not matched to a gene. The CDR3 DNA reads as TGTGCCAGCAGCCAAGATTGGCGGGGGCAAGAGACCCAGTACTTC. It yields the protein CASSQDWRGQETQYF.

The chain uses TRBV9 and TRBJ2-7; 12 bases line up with TRBD2. With V trimmed by 3 bases and J by 2 bases, 3 bases remained unmatched. Germline CDR1 SGDLS, CDR2 YYNGEE. The length of the CDR3 is 15 residues. The CDR3 coding sequence is TGTGCCAGCAGCGCCCGGACTAGCGGGACCTACGAGCAGTACTTC. It is translated as CASSARTSGTYEQYF.

This chain links TRBV5-1 with TRBJ2-7; D is ambiguous. The CDR3 loop spans 13 amino acids. Germline-derived CDR1 and CDR2 are SGHRS and YFSETQ. Trimming cost V 4 bases and J 6 bases, with 14 bases left between them. CDR3 DNA: TGCGCCAGCAGCCTCCCAACAGTTCGCGAGCAGTACTTC. Its translation is CASSLPTVREQYF.

The V and J genes are TRBV19 and TRBJ1-1, with D possibly being TRBD1 (6 bases). Germline CDR1 reads LNHDA; CDR2 reads SQIVND (reference sequence). V lost 3 bases and J 4 bases, leaving 9 bases between the germline ends. There are 13 residues in the CDR3. This CDR3 reads CASSIGRGTEAFF. The CDR3 DNA reads TGTGCCAGTAGTATCGGCAGGGGCACTGAAGCTTTCTTT.

The chain is built from TRBV9 and TRBJ2-1; D uncertain. The CDR3 loop spans 14 amino acids. V was shortened by 0 bases and J by 5 bases, with 9 bases between the two germline ends. The germline CDR1 and CDR2 sequences are SGDLS and YYNGEE. CDR3 loop: CASSVAPFDNEQFF. The CDR3 bases are TGTGCCAGCAGCGTAGCTCCCTTTGACAATGAGCAGTTCTTC. The complete variable domain, with remaining parts taken from reference TRBV9 and TRBJ2-1, reads DSGVTQTPKHLITATGQRVTLRCSPRSGDLSVYWYQQSLDQGLQFLIQYYNGEERAKGNILERFSAQQFPDLHSELNLSSLELGDSALYFCASSVAPFDNEQFFGPGTRLTVL.

This rearrangement joins TRBV20-1 to TRBJ1-5; maybe TRBD1 (5 bases). The germline gives CDR1 DFQATT, CDR2 SNEGSKA (reference sequence). The length of the CDR3 is 14 residues. Trimming left V 3 bases short and J 6 bases short, with 15 bases between. The CDR3 loop reads CSASSSGVGQPQHF. CDR3 DNA sequence: TGCAGTGCTAGTAGTTCGGGGGTAGGTCAGCCCCAGCATTTT.

This rearrangement joins TRBV30 to TRBJ1-2; D not resolved. Looked up from germline, CDR1 is GTSNPN and CDR2 is SVGIG (reference sequence). The CDR3 has 11 amino acids. Trimming took 4 bases from V and 1 from J, leaving 4 bases between them. In DNA, the CDR3 is TGTGCCTGGAACAGTAACTATGGCTACACCTTC. This encodes CAWNSNYGYTF.